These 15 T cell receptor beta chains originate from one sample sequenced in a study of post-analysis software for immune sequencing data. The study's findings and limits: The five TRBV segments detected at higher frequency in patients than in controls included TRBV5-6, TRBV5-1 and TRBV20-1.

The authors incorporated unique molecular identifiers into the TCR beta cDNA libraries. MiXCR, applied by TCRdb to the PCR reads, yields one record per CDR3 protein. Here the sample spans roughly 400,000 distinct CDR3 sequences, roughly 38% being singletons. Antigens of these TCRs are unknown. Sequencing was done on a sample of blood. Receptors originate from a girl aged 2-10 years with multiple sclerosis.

CDR3 DNA sequence: TGTGCCAGCAGCGTACTTCAGGGGCGGAATGAGCAGTTCTTC. This encodes CASSVLQGRNEQFF. This chain joins TRBV6-1 and TRBJ2-1; possible D gene TRBD1, 6 bases. V was pared by 6 bases and J by 7 bases, with 16 bases between. The CDR3 totals 14 residues. Germline V CDR1 and CDR2: MNHNS, SASEGT.

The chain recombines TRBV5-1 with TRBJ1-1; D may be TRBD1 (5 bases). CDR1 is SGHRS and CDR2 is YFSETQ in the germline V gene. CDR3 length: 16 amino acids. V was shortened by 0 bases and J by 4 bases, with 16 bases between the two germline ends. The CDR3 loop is CASSLVGGGAVTEAFF. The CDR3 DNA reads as TGCGCCAGCAGCTTGGTAGGTGGGGGTGCGGTCACTGAAGCTTTCTTT.

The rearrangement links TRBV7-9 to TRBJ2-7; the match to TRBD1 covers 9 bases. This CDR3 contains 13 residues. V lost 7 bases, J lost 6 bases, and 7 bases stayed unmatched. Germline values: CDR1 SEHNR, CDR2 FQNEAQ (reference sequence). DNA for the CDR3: TGTGCCAGCACCGATGGACAGGGGTTCGAGCAGTACTTC. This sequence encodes CASTDGQGFEQYF.

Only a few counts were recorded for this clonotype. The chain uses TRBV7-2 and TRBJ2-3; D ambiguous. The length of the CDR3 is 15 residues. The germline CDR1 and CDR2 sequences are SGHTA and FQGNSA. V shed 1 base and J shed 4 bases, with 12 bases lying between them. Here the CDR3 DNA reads TGTGCCAGCAGCTTAGGTCAGTGGAGCCCAGATACGCAGTATTTT. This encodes CASSLGQWSPDTQYF.

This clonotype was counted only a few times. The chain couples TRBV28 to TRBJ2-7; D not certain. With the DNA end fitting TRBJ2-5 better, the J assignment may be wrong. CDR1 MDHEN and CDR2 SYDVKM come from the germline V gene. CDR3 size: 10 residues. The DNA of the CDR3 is TGTGCCAGCAGTAGGAAGACCCAGTACTTC. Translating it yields CASSRKTQYF.

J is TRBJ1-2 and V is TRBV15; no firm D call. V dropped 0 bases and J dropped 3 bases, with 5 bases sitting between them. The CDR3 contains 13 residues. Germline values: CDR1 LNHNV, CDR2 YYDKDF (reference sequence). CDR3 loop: CATSRDPDYGYTF. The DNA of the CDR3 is TGTGCCACCAGCAGAGATCCGGACTATGGCTACACCTTC. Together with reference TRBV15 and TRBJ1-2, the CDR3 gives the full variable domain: DAMVIQNPRYQVTQFGKPVTLSCSQTLNHNVMYWYQQKSSQAPKLLFHYYDKDFNNEADTPDNFQSRRPNTSFCFLDIRSPGLGDTAMYLCATSRDPDYGYTFGSGTRLTVV.

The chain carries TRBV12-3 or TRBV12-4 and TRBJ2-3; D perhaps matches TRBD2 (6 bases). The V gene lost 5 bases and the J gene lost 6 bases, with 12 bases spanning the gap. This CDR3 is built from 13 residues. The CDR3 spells CASSKASDDTQYF. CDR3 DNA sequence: TGTGCCAGCAGTAAAGCTAGCGATGATACGCAGTATTTT.

The CDR3 DNA is TGTGCCAGTACAGGGTATGGAAACATTCAGTACTTC. Amino acid sequence: CASTGYGNIQYF. The V call is TRBV2, the J call TRBJ2-4; weak D call: TRBD1 (6 bases). The CDR3 contains 12 residues. Trimming pared 9 bases from V and 6 bases from J, leaving 12 bases between. Germline V gene lookup returns CDR1 SNHLY and CDR2 FYNNEI.

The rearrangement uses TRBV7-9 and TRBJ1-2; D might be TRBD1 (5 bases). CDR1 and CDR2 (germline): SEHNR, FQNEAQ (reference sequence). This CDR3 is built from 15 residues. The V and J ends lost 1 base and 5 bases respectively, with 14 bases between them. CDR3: CASSLEGQGEYGYTF. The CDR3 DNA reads TGTGCCAGCAGCTTAGAGGGCCAGGGCGAATATGGCTACACCTTC.

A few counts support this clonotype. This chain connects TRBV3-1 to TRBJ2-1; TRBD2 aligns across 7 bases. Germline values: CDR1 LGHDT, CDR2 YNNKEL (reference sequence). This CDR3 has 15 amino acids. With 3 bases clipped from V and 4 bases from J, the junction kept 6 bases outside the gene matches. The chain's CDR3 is CASSQAGANYNEQFF. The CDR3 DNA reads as TGTGCCAGCAGCCAGGCGGGAGCTAATTACAATGAGCAGTTCTTC.

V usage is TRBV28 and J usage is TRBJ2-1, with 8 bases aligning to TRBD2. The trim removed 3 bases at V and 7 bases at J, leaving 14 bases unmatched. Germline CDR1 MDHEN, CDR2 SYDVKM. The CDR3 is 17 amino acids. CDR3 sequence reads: CASSFYGASGPGNEQFF. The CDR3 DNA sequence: TGTGCCAGCAGTTTTTATGGAGCTAGCGGGCCAGGGAATGAGCAGTTCTTC.

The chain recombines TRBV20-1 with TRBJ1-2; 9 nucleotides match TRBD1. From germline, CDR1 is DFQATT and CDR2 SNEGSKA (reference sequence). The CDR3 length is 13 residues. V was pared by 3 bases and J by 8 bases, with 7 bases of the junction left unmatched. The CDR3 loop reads CSARSQGADGYTF. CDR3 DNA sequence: TGCAGTGCTAGGTCACAGGGGGCAGACGGCTACACCTTC.

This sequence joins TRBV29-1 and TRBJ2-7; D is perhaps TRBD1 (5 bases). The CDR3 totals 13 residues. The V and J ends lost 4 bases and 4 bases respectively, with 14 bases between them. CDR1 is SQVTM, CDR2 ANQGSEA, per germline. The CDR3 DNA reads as TGCAGCGTTGTGCAGGGATTACGGTACGAGCAGTACTTC. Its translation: CSVVQGLRYEQYF.

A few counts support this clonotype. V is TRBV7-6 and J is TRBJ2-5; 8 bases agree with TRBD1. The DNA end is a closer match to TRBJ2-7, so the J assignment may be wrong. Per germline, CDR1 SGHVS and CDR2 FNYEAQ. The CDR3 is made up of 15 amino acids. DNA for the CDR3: TGTGCCAGCAGCTTTTCCCCGGGACAGGCCTACGAGCAGTACTTC. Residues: CASSFSPGQAYEQYF.

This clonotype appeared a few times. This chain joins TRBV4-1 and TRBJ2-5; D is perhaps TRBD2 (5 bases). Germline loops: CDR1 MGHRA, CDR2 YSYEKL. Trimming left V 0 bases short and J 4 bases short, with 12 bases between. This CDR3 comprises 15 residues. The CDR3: CASSQDSGLLETQYF. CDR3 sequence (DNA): TGCGCCAGCAGCCAAGACAGCGGATTGTTAGAGACCCAGTACTTC.